This TCR beta chain comes out of a study of blood T cells in healthy people across ages. PCR was performed a second time for roughly 7 to 11 cycles using a sample-barcoded 5' primer and a J-beta primer mix. Every sample gave at least 2.5 million paired-end reads containing CDR3. TCRdb reanalysed the 5' RACE reads using MiXCR and keeps one entry per CDR3 protein. In the table there are around 1.5 million distinct CDR3 sequences, roughly 40% of which are singletons. This clonotype was detected only a few times. V shed 3 bases and J 6 bases; nucleotides not matched to a gene: 4. This CDR3 contains 14 residues.

Sequenced: blood. The receptor was isolated from a young woman in good health. The rearrangement joins TRBV12-3 or TRBV12-4 to TRBJ2-1; 8 bases are shared with TRBD2. CDR3 loop: CASSFGGAANEQFF. The CDR3 DNA sequence: TGTGCCAGCAGTTTCGGGGGGGCGGCCAATGAGCAGTTCTTC.